This TCR beta chain is from a study of response to subunit inactivated influenza vaccine. Study conclusions and caveats: T cells newly recruited by each seasonal influenza vaccination are few, the authors suggested.

This CDR3 contains 14 residues. With 0 bases removed from V and 1 base from J, the gap between germline ends came to 7 bases. Germline CDR1 and CDR2: SGDLS and YYNGEE. Note on this clonotype: Its cognate antigen is unknown.

Via MiXCR, TCRdb re-called the RT-PCR reads, giving one row per CDR3 protein. The sample gives hundreds of thousands of distinct CDR3 sequences, 12% to 15% of which show up once; 7.6% is in the top ten. The clonotype comes from a man between 50 and 59 years old who received an inactivated influenza vaccine. The sample here was PBMCs from blood, taken about 14 days before vaccination. The gene calls are TRBV9 and TRBJ1-1; unclear D gene. CDR3 DNA: TGTGCCAGCAGCGTAGGTGCTGAGAACACTGAAGCTTTCTTT. Its translation: CASSVGAENTEAFF.